This is a list of T cell receptor beta chains from one sample in a study of sequential checkpoint blockade in melanoma. Repertoires were generated with immunoSEQ multiplex PCR, while TCRdb's copy carries only in-frame clones and drops some. The sample includes 26,000 or so clones, roughly 89% of them seen just once. The starting material was CD8+ T cells sorted from blood (inferred from file names), obtained from a patient given nivolumab and ipilimumab in sequence. Every receptor here comes from a human donor with melanoma. Each CDR3 is given with its conserved first and last residue. Fields, in order: D gene, CDR3 length, clone size, V gene, J gene, CDR3 DNA, CDR3 protein. The D gene is left open where the match is weak. The listing skips clone size in some rows; elsewhere it reads once, few, many or a size class.

d_gene: TRBD2
len: 14
abundance: NA
v_gene: TRBV4-1
j_gene: TRBJ2-7
CDR3nt: TGCGCCAGCAGCCTCCCCCGGACTAGTTGCGAGCAGTACTTC
CDR3aa: CASSLPRTSCEQYF

d_gene: NA
len: 16
abundance: once
v_gene: TRBV13
j_gene: TRBJ2-7
CDR3nt: TGTGCCAGCAGCTTAGGCCCAGGGCCAGGGGCCTACGAGCAGTACTTC
CDR3aa: CASSLGPGPGAYEQYF

d_gene: NA
len: 14
abundance: NA
v_gene: TRBV5-1
j_gene: TRBJ2-1
CDR3nt: TGCGCCAGCAGCTTGCGGTCGCGCGGCAATGAGCAGTTCTTC
CDR3aa: CASSLRSRGNEQFF

d_gene: TRBD1
len: 16
abundance: NA
v_gene: TRBV29-1
j_gene: TRBJ2-3
CDR3nt: TGCAGCGTCAACATGGACAGGGAGAAGAGCACAGATACGCAGTATTTT
CDR3aa: CSVNMDREKSTDTQYF

d_gene: NA
len: 15
abundance: NA
v_gene: TRBV5-6
j_gene: TRBJ1-4
CDR3nt: TGTGCCAGCAGCTTTGGGTCCGGGGTTGTGGAAAAACTGTTTTTT
CDR3aa: CASSFGSGVVEKLFF

d_gene: NA
len: 13
abundance: NA
v_gene: TRBV6-5
j_gene: TRBJ2-7
CDR3nt: TGTGCCAGCAGTCTACAGGGACGTGGCGAGCAGTACTTC
CDR3aa: CASSLQGRGEQYF

d_gene: NA
len: 16
abundance: NA
v_gene: TRBV21-1
j_gene: TRBJ2-1
CDR3nt: TGTGCCAGCACCCTCCGACTAGCGGGAGACAGCAATGAGCAGTTCTTC
CDR3aa: CASTLRLAGDSNEQFF

d_gene: NA
len: 14
abundance: NA
v_gene: TRBV28
j_gene: TRBJ1-2
CDR3nt: TGTGCCAGCAGTCCCGGGTATGAGGTCAAGGGCTACACCTTC
CDR3aa: CASSPGYEVKGYTF

d_gene: NA
len: 14
abundance: few
v_gene: TRBV5-5
j_gene: TRBJ1-2
CDR3nt: TGTGCCAGCAGCTTTGGCACCTCTAACTATGGCTACACCTTC
CDR3aa: CASSFGTSNYGYTF

d_gene: NA
len: 15
abundance: NA
v_gene: TRBV5-1
j_gene: TRBJ2-1
CDR3nt: TGCGCCAGCAGCTTGGCGCGAGGAACCTCGGATGAGCAGTTCTTC
CDR3aa: CASSLARGTSDEQFF

d_gene: NA
len: 13
abundance: NA
v_gene: TRBV4-2
j_gene: TRBJ1-1
CDR3nt: TGTGCCAGCAGCATGGGGGGAACAGGTGAAGCTTTCTTT
CDR3aa: CASSMGGTGEAFF

d_gene: NA
len: 14
abundance: NA
v_gene: TRBV27
j_gene: TRBJ1-5
CDR3nt: TGTGCCAGCAGTTCCGCAGGGAGCAATCAGCCCCAGCATTTT
CDR3aa: CASSSAGSNQPQHF

d_gene: TRBD2
len: 15
abundance: few
v_gene: TRBV13
j_gene: TRBJ2-7
CDR3nt: TGTGCCAGCAGTCTAGCGGGAGGGCCGGTCTACGAGCAGTACTTC
CDR3aa: CASSLAGGPVYEQYF

d_gene: NA
len: 16
abundance: once
v_gene: TRBV28
j_gene: TRBJ1-4
CDR3nt: TGTGCCAGCAGTCCCCGGGGGGCAGGGTGGAATGAAAAACTGTTTTTT
CDR3aa: CASSPRGAGWNEKLFF

d_gene: TRBD2
len: 15
abundance: NA
v_gene: TRBV9
j_gene: TRBJ2-1
CDR3nt: TGTGCCAGCAGCGTATCACGGGAGGCCTACAATGAGCAGTTCTTC
CDR3aa: CASSVSREAYNEQFF

d_gene: NA
len: 17
abundance: NA
v_gene: TRBV9
j_gene: TRBJ1-2
CDR3nt: TGTGCCAGCAGCCACACCAGGGCGCCTACGCTGGAAGTTGGCTACACCTTC
CDR3aa: CASSHTRAPTLEVGYTF

d_gene: TRBD2
len: 12
abundance: once
v_gene: TRBV2
j_gene: TRBJ2-1
CDR3nt: TGTGCCAATAGCGGGACAAAAGATGAGCAGTTCTTC
CDR3aa: CANSGTKDEQFF

d_gene: TRBD1
len: 17
abundance: NA
v_gene: TRBV30
j_gene: TRBJ1-5
CDR3nt: TGTGCCTGGAGTGTACCCCCCCCGACAGGGCCCAATCAGCCCCAGCATTTT
CDR3aa: CAWSVPPPTGPNQPQHF

d_gene: TRBD1
len: 16
abundance: NA
v_gene: TRBV19
j_gene: TRBJ1-2
CDR3nt: TGTGCCAGTAGAGGCTTGACAGGGGGCCGGGGCGATGGCTACACCTTC
CDR3aa: CASRGLTGGRGDGYTF

d_gene: TRBD2
len: 16
abundance: NA
v_gene: TRBV9
j_gene: TRBJ2-7
CDR3nt: TGTGCCAGCAGCGTAGCTTCACTAGCGGGGCCCTACGAGCAGTACTTC
CDR3aa: CASSVASLAGPYEQYF

d_gene: NA
len: 14
abundance: NA
v_gene: TRBV27
j_gene: TRBJ1-1
CDR3nt: TGTGCCAGCAGTTTTCAGGACACGAACACTGAAGCTTTCTTT
CDR3aa: CASSFQDTNTEAFF

d_gene: NA
len: 17
abundance: NA
v_gene: TRBV4-2
j_gene: TRBJ2-4
CDR3nt: TGTGCCAGCACCCGAGGGGGGAATAAGAGGACTAGACACATTCAGTACTTC
CDR3aa: CASTRGGNKRTRHIQYF

d_gene: TRBD1
len: 16
abundance: NA
v_gene: TRBV4-1
j_gene: TRBJ1-5
CDR3nt: TGCGCCAGCAGCCAAGGTCGGGACAGTAGCAATCAGCCCCAGCATTTT
CDR3aa: CASSQGRDSSNQPQHF

d_gene: TRBD2
len: 15
abundance: NA
v_gene: TRBV11-2
j_gene: TRBJ2-1
CDR3nt: TGTGCCAGCAGCACCCTAGCGGGAGAAGATTTTGAGCAGTTCTTC
CDR3aa: CASSTLAGEDFEQFF

d_gene: TRBD1
len: 14
abundance: NA
v_gene: TRBV27
j_gene: TRBJ2-5
CDR3nt: TGTGCCAGCAGCCAGACTTACAGGGGAGAGACCCAGTACTTC
CDR3aa: CASSQTYRGETQYF

d_gene: NA
len: 11
abundance: NA
v_gene: TRBV29-1
j_gene: TRBJ2-7
CDR3nt: TGCAGTGCCACCCAGGGATACGAGCAGTACTTC
CDR3aa: CSATQGYEQYF

d_gene: NA
len: 14
abundance: NA
v_gene: TRBV9
j_gene: TRBJ1-6
CDR3nt: TGTGCCAGCAGCGTAGGGACAGTTAATTCACCCCTCCACTTT
CDR3aa: CASSVGTVNSPLHF

d_gene: NA
len: 15
abundance: NA
v_gene: TRBV7-8
j_gene: TRBJ2-1
CDR3nt: TGTGCCAGCAGCCCTAACCTCCAGCGGAGTAATGAGCAGTTCTTC
CDR3aa: CASSPNLQRSNEQFF

d_gene: NA
len: 13
abundance: NA
v_gene: TRBV5-6
j_gene: TRBJ2-1
CDR3nt: TGTGCCAGCAGCTTGGACTCGCCCAATGAGCAGTTCTTC
CDR3aa: CASSLDSPNEQFF

d_gene: NA
len: 15
abundance: NA
v_gene: TRBV7-9
j_gene: TRBJ2-3
CDR3nt: TGTGCCAGCAGCTTAGGACTGACCCACACAGATACGCAGTATTTT
CDR3aa: CASSLGLTHTDTQYF

d_gene: TRBD1
len: 15
abundance: NA
v_gene: TRBV5-4
j_gene: TRBJ2-3
CDR3nt: TGTGCCAGCAGCTTGGACAGGGGGCACACAGATACGCAGTATTTT
CDR3aa: CASSLDRGHTDTQYF

d_gene: NA
len: 14
abundance: NA
v_gene: TRBV28
j_gene: TRBJ1-5
CDR3nt: TGTGCCAGCAGTCCCCTGTTGAGCGGTCAGCCCCAGCATTTT
CDR3aa: CASSPLLSGQPQHF

d_gene: TRBD1
len: 19
abundance: NA
v_gene: TRBV15
j_gene: TRBJ2-3
CDR3nt: TGTGCCACCAGCAGACTGCCCGGGACAGGGGATTCTAGCACAGATACGCAGTATTTT
CDR3aa: CATSRLPGTGDSSTDTQYF

d_gene: NA
len: 17
abundance: NA
v_gene: TRBV28
j_gene: TRBJ2-1
CDR3nt: TGTGCCAGCAGTTACCCCTCCCGGAAAGGGGGTTACAATGAGCAGTTCTTC
CDR3aa: CASSYPSRKGGYNEQFF

d_gene: TRBD2
len: 17
abundance: NA
v_gene: TRBV4-3
j_gene: TRBJ2-3
CDR3nt: TGCGCCAGCAGCCAAGCCCCGACGGCGGGGGGGCGGGATACGCAGTATTTT
CDR3aa: CASSQAPTAGGRDTQYF

d_gene: NA
len: 19
abundance: NA
v_gene: TRBV19
j_gene: TRBJ2-6
CDR3nt: TGTGCCAGTAGTCTTCTACAGGGTGCTTTGGGCTCTGGGGCCAACGTCCTGACTTTC
CDR3aa: CASSLLQGALGSGANVLTF

d_gene: TRBD1
len: 18
abundance: NA
v_gene: TRBV23-1
j_gene: TRBJ2-2
CDR3nt: TGCGCCAGCGGCCGGCTAGAAAGGACAGGGTCTCTGTCCGGGGAGCTGTTTTTT
CDR3aa: CASGRLERTGSLSGELFF

d_gene: NA
len: 15
abundance: NA
v_gene: TRBV4-1
j_gene: TRBJ1-1
CDR3nt: TGCGCCAGCAGCCAAGATGATCTGGCGGACACTGAAGCTTTCTTT
CDR3aa: CASSQDDLADTEAFF

d_gene: NA
len: 15
abundance: NA
v_gene: TRBV28
j_gene: TRBJ2-5
CDR3nt: TGTGCCAGCAGATCTCTGGAGCTCCCCCCCGGGACCCAGTACTTC
CDR3aa: CASRSLELPPGTQYF

d_gene: TRBD2
len: 14
abundance: NA
v_gene: TRBV7-3
j_gene: TRBJ2-5
CDR3nt: TGTGCCAGCAGCTTAGGACTAGCGCGCGAGACCCAGTACTTC
CDR3aa: CASSLGLARETQYF

d_gene: TRBD2
len: 16
abundance: NA
v_gene: TRBV19
j_gene: TRBJ2-5
CDR3nt: TGTGCCAGTAGTATTGGAGCGGGATTCTATGGGGAGACCCAGTACTTC
CDR3aa: CASSIGAGFYGETQYF

d_gene: TRBD1
len: 18
abundance: NA
v_gene: TRBV9
j_gene: TRBJ2-6
CDR3nt: TGTGCCAGCAGCGTAGGGGGGACAGGGGGAACTGGGGCCAACGTCCTGACTTTC
CDR3aa: CASSVGGTGGTGANVLTF

d_gene: NA
len: 16
abundance: once
v_gene: TRBV7-3
j_gene: TRBJ1-2
CDR3nt: TGTGCCAGCAGCTTAACGGGCCGGGGAGTGGACTATGGCTACACCTTC
CDR3aa: CASSLTGRGVDYGYTF

d_gene: NA
len: 17
abundance: NA
v_gene: TRBV11-2
j_gene: TRBJ2-1
CDR3nt: TGTGCCAGCAGCTTTCCTAAGAGCGGAAGCTCCTACAATGAGCAGTTCTTC
CDR3aa: CASSFPKSGSSYNEQFF

d_gene: NA
len: 16
abundance: NA
v_gene: TRBV4-1
j_gene: TRBJ1-6
CDR3nt: TGTGCCAGCAGGCAAGGGGCTGGCTCCTATAATTCACCCCTCCACTTT
CDR3aa: CASRQGAGSYNSPLHF

d_gene: TRBD1
len: 15
abundance: NA
v_gene: TRBV28
j_gene: TRBJ2-3
CDR3nt: TGTGCCAGCAGTATCAGGGGGTATGTCGCAGATACGCAGTATTTT
CDR3aa: CASSIRGYVADTQYF

d_gene: NA
len: 13
abundance: few
v_gene: TRBV6-8
j_gene: TRBJ2-3
CDR3nt: TGTGAATTTCAACAGGGTCTTTTCGATACGCAGTATTTT
CDR3aa: CEFQQGLFDTQYF

d_gene: NA
len: 15
abundance: NA
v_gene: TRBV9
j_gene: TRBJ2-1
CDR3nt: TGTGCCAGCAGCGTAGGAGTCAATCGGGGCAATGAGCAGTTCTTC
CDR3aa: CASSVGVNRGNEQFF

d_gene: NA
len: 14
abundance: NA
v_gene: TRBV9
j_gene: TRBJ2-2
CDR3nt: TGTGCCAGCAGCGTAGGTGGAGCCTCCGGGGAGCTGTTTTTT
CDR3aa: CASSVGGASGELFF

d_gene: TRBD1
len: 14
abundance: once
v_gene: TRBV6-1
j_gene: TRBJ1-5
CDR3nt: TGTGCCACAACGACAGGGGGGTCCAATCAGCCCCAGCATTTT
CDR3aa: CATTTGGSNQPQHF

d_gene: NA
len: 14
abundance: NA
v_gene: TRBV7-9
j_gene: TRBJ2-7
CDR3nt: TGTGCCAGCAGCCACACGGGACTTTCCTACGAGCAGTACTTC
CDR3aa: CASSHTGLSYEQYF

d_gene: NA
len: 13
abundance: NA
v_gene: TRBV28
j_gene: TRBJ2-1
CDR3nt: TGTGCCAGCAGTTTGCTAGCGAACAATGAGCAGTTCTTC
CDR3aa: CASSLLANNEQFF

d_gene: TRBD1
len: 16
abundance: NA
v_gene: TRBV7-6
j_gene: TRBJ1-4
CDR3nt: TGTGCCAGCAGCTTATACCGAGACAGGGGTTTCGAAAAACTGTTTTTT
CDR3aa: CASSLYRDRGFEKLFF

d_gene: TRBD2
len: 15
abundance: NA
v_gene: TRBV5-5
j_gene: TRBJ2-7
CDR3nt: TGTGCCAGCAGCCTAGGGACTAGCGGGATCTACGAGCAGTACTTC
CDR3aa: CASSLGTSGIYEQYF

d_gene: NA
len: 14
abundance: NA
v_gene: TRBV28
j_gene: TRBJ1-5
CDR3nt: TGTGCCAGCAGAACCGTGGCAGGCAATCAGCCCCAGCATTTT
CDR3aa: CASRTVAGNQPQHF

d_gene: NA
len: 14
abundance: NA
v_gene: TRBV4-3
j_gene: TRBJ2-1
CDR3nt: TGCGCCAGCAGCCAAGATAACAGGGCATACGAGCAGTTCTTC
CDR3aa: CASSQDNRAYEQFF

d_gene: TRBD2
len: 16
abundance: NA
v_gene: TRBV27
j_gene: TRBJ2-5
CDR3nt: TGTGCCAGCAGTTTATCTCCTAGCGGGGGGGCGGAGACCCAGTACTTC
CDR3aa: CASSLSPSGGAETQYF